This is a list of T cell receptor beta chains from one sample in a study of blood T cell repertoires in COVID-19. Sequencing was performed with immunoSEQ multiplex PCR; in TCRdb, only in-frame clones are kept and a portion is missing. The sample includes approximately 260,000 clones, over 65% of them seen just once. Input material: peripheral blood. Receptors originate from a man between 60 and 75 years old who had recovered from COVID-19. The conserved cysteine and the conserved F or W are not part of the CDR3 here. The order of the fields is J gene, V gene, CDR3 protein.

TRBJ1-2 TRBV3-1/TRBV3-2 ASSQWDRVGGYT
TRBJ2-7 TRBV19 ASSIDLYYEQY
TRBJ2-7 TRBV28 ASSTAGTGSYEQY
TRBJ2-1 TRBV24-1 ATSDPWTEGPDNEQF
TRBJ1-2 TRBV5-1 ASSSGRDRDYGYT
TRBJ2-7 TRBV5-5 ASSLPDRYFYEQY
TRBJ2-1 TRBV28 ASSFWRGGRNEQF
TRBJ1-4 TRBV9 ASSAQGAVANEKLF
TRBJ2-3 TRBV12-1 ASTMLTAQGRTDTQY
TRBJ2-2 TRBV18 ASSPAGLLTGELF
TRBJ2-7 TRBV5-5 ASSFGTPNYEQY
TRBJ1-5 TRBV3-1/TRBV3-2 ASSRDRGYEPQH
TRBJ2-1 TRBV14 ASSQGGQSRNEQF
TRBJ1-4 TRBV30 AWGTGTNEKLF
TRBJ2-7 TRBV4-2 ASSQDEWSYEQY
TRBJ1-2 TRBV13 ASSIGQGGYT
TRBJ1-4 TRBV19 ASSSRTGGFGELF
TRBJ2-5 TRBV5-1 ASRPGTSGGARETQY
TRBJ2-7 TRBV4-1 ASSQKTGTPSYEQY
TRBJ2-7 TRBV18 ASSLPRTGLANEQY
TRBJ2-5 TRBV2 ASSGGQGTKTQY
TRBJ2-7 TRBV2 ASSVTGGYEQY
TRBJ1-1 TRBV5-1 ASSLALGVGMNTEAF
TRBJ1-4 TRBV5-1 ASSLNWGVNEKLF
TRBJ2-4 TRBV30 AWSVLRGAKNIQY
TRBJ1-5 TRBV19 ASSSQGASNQPQH
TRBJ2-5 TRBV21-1 ASSKMTGRETQY
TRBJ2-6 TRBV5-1 ASSLELKGANVLT
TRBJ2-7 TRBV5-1 ASKLGTGGAYEQY
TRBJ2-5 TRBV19 ASSERGIQETQY
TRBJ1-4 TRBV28 ASSLDSNEKLF
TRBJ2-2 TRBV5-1 ASNPAGGLTGELF
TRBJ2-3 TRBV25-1 ASSPLDTQY
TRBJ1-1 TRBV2 ASSPEDRGEAF
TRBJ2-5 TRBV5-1 ASSWTGNQETQY
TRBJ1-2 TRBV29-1 SVPSAGDYGYT
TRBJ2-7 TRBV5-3 ARRASGLAYYEQY
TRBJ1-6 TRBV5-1 ASSLRTGDGSPLH
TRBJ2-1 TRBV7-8 ASSFSGKGWGEQF
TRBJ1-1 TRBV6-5 ATTTGLETEAF
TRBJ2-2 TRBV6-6 ASTPNSSGELF
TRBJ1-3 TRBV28 ASSFSRQGNTIY
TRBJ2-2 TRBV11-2 ASSFGGTNTGELF
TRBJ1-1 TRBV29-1 SARQTNTEAF
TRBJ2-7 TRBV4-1 ASSQDRGAAGILNEQY
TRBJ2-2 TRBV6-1 ASSERRGGELF
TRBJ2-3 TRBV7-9 ASSHTDTQY
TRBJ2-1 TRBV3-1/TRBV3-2 ASSPRYPGSYNEQF
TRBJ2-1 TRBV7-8 ASSVGQGYEQF
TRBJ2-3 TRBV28 ASSFQFGRSTDTQY
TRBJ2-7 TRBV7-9 ASSPTSGSSYEQY
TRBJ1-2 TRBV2 ASAAGVLFGYT
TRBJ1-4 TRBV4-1 ASSRGSQVINEKLF